The 24 T cell receptor beta chains reported below all come from one sample, sequenced in a study of T-cell reconstitution after alpha-beta-depleted transplantation in children. Unique molecular identifiers tagged the TCRbeta library. One entry per CDR3 protein results from TCRdb running MiXCR on the PCR reads. The data show 150,000 to 200,000 distinct CDR3 sequences, approximately 12% seen once. Here the sequenced sample was PBMCs, taken before TCRalphabeta/CD19-depleted stem cell transplant. Receptors originate from a boy aged 2-15 years with acute myeloid leukemia, due to receive a stem cell transplant.

This clonotype showed up many times. The genes are TRBV30 and TRBJ2-3; D is ambiguous. The CDR3 is 10 amino acids. Germline CDR1 is GTSNPN and CDR2 is SVGIG (reference sequence). V gave up 4 bases and J gave up 5 bases, with 4 bases separating them. DNA of the CDR3: TGTGCCTGGACCGGAGATACGCAGTATTTT. This codes for CAWTGDTQYF.

This clonotype has ten or more counts. The gene calls are TRBV28 and TRBJ2-1, with no clear D. The CDR3 length is 13 residues. Germline assignment: CDR1 MDHEN and CDR2 SYDVKM. V was pared by 8 bases and J by 0 bases, with 8 bases between. CDR3 nucleotide sequence: TGTGCCAGCCGGGTTAGCTCCTACAATGAGCAGTTCTTC. Translation gives CASRVSSYNEQFF.

This clonotype was detected many times. The chain is built from TRBV20-1 and TRBJ2-1; TRBD2 agrees at 7 bases. This CDR3 has 12 amino acids. Trimming cost V 2 bases and J 7 bases; bases outside gene matches: 2. The germline V gene has CDR1 DFQATT and CDR2 SNEGSKA (reference sequence). DNA of the CDR3: TGCAGTGCTAGACCCGGGGGGAATGAGCAGTTCTTC. This sequence encodes CSARPGGNEQFF.

This clonotype has more than one count but fewer than ten. The chain employs TRBV4-2 and TRBJ2-1; D is unresolved. Trimming took 5 bases from V and 6 from J, leaving 17 bases between them. Germline V gene sequence: CDR1 LGHNA, CDR2 YNFKEQ. The CDR3 sequence is 15 residues long. CDR3 sequence: CASSARDPGLNEQFF. CDR3 nucleotide sequence: TGTGCCAGCAGCGCGCGAGACCCGGGTCTCAATGAGCAGTTCTTC.

This clonotype was counted many times. The chain recombines TRBV28 with TRBJ2-1; 7 nucleotides line up with TRBD2. J lost 4 bases, V lost 1 base, and 7 bases had no gene match. Germline V gene data show CDR1 as MDHEN and CDR2 as SYDVKM. The CDR3 spans 16 residues. CDR3 in amino acids: CASSLSASGRYNEQFF. CDR3 in DNA: TGTGCCAGCAGTTTATCGGCTAGCGGTAGATACAATGAGCAGTTCTTC.

This clonotype was recorded at least ten times. The chain joins TRBV20-1 to TRBJ2-5; D possibly uses TRBD1 or TRBD2 (5 bases each). V was cut by 5 bases and J by 4 bases, with 17 bases left in between. The germline CDR1 and CDR2 sequences are DFQATT and SNEGSKA (reference sequence). This CDR3 is built from 14 residues. The CDR3 loop reads CSAPRGAGPETQYF. DNA of the CDR3: TGCAGTGCTCCACGAGGGGCAGGGCCAGAGACCCAGTACTTC.

As concerns this clonotype: Given a much more abundant clone one base away, this may be a read error. The chain combines TRBV28 with TRBJ2-1, with TRBD2 as a possible D gene (5 bases). CDR3 size: 12 residues. The germline gives CDR1 MDHEN, CDR2 SYDVKM. V lost 2 bases, J lost 12 bases, and 11 bases lay in between. The CDR3 coding sequence is TGTGCCAGCAGTTTAACGGCGGGTGGGCAGTTCTTC. This encodes CASSLTAGGQFF.

This clonotype was picked up many times. The chain combines TRBV20-1 with TRBJ2-7; D tentatively reads TRBD1 or TRBD2 (6 bases each). There are 13 residues in the CDR3. The V gene lost 6 bases and the J gene lost 3 bases, with 15 bases spanning the gap. Germline V gene lookup returns CDR1 DFQATT and CDR2 SNEGSKA (reference sequence). The CDR3: CSAREDSSYEQYV. The CDR3 DNA follows: TGCAGTGCCAGGGAGGACAGCAGCTACGAGCAGTACGTC.

This clonotype has at least ten counts. The V gene is TRBV24-1, the J gene TRBJ2-3; no clear D. This CDR3 region has 14 residues. The V gene lost 4 bases and the J gene lost 1 base, with 8 bases spanning the gap. Looked up from germline, CDR1 is KGHDR and CDR2 is SFDVKD. This CDR3 is CATSESDGTDTQYF. In DNA form, the CDR3 reads TGTGCCACCAGTGAGTCGGACGGCACAGATACGCAGTATTTT.

This clonotype came up many times. The J gene is TRBJ2-2, the V gene TRBV2, with 8 positions matching TRBD2. CDR1 and CDR2 (germline): SNHLY, FYNNEI. The CDR3 length is 16 residues. Trimming at V came to 7 bases and at J to 0 bases, leaving 7 bases not matched to a gene. CDR3 in DNA: TGTGCCAGCAAGCGGACGGGACTAGCGAACACCGGGGAGCTGTTTTTT. Amino acid sequence: CASKRTGLANTGELFF.

About this clonotype: This sequence may be a read error, since a much larger clone differs from it by one base. This chain joins TRBV20-1 and TRBJ2-1; TRBD2 aligns across 10 bases. The germline V gene has CDR1 DFQATT and CDR2 SNEGSKA (reference sequence). Losses at the gene ends were 0 bases for V and 3 bases for J; bases not matched to a gene: 8. The CDR3 is 17 residues long. CDR3 region: CSAREQREGRYYNEQFF. The CDR3 DNA reads TGCAGTGCTAGAGAGCAGCGGGAGGGCCGTTACTACAATGAGCAGTTCTTC.

The chain recombines TRBV3-1 with TRBJ1-1; D ambiguous. The V gene lost 2 bases and the J gene lost 2 bases, with 6 bases spanning the gap. Germline lookup yields CDR1 LGHDT and CDR2 YNNKEL (reference sequence). The CDR3 covers 13 residues. The CDR3 loop is CASSQLSNTEAFF. CDR3 DNA sequence: TGTGCCAGCAGCCAATTGTCAAACACTGAAGCTTTCTTT.

This clonotype was detected ten times or more. The rearrangement links TRBV3-1 to TRBJ2-2; no clear D. This CDR3 is 14 amino acids long. The V end was cut by 0 bases, the J end by 6 bases, with 8 bases between. Germline V gene lookup returns CDR1 LGHDT and CDR2 YNNKEL (reference sequence). CDR3 nucleotides: TGTGCCAGCAGCCAAGAGTTGGTAGCCGGGGAGCTGTTTTTT. Protein product: CASSQELVAGELFF. Full variable domain (outside the CDR3, taken from reference TRBV3-1 and TRBJ2-2): DTAVSQTPKYLVTQMGNDKSIKCEQNLGHDTMYWYKQDSKKFLKIMFSYNNKELIINETVPNRFSPKSPDKAHLNLHINSLELGDSAVYFCASSQELVAGELFFGEGSRLTVL.

This clonotype was detected many times. The chain joins TRBV28 to TRBJ2-5; maybe TRBD1 (6 bases). V lost 8 bases and J lost 1, with 11 bases in between. Germline loops: CDR1 MDHEN, CDR2 SYDVKM. This CDR3 has 13 residues. CDR3 nucleotide sequence: TGTGCCAGCCGTACAGGGTCCCAAGAGACCCAGTACTTC. Amino acid sequence: CASRTGSQETQYF.

This clonotype has at least ten counts. CDR3 nucleotides: TGTGCCAGCACACTACAGCCTTCTAACTATGGCTACACCTTC. Encoded protein: CASTLQPSNYGYTF. This rearrangement joins TRBV2 to TRBJ1-2; D remains ambiguous. The germline V gene encodes CDR1 SNHLY and CDR2 FYNNEI. The CDR3 contains 14 residues. The V gene lost 7 bases and the J gene lost 0 bases, with 12 bases spanning the gap. The variable domain in full, with the rest retrieved from reference TRBV2 and TRBJ1-2, is EPEVTQTPSHQVTQMGQEVILRCVPISNHLYFYWYRQILGQKVEFLVSFYNNEISEKSEIFDDQFSVERPDGSNFTLKIRSTKLEDSAMYFCASTLQPSNYGYTFGSGTRLTVV.

This clonotype was counted at least ten times. The chain carries TRBV11-1 and TRBJ1-6; unclear D gene. CDR1 SGHAT and CDR2 FQDESV come from the germline V gene (reference sequence). CDR3 size: 14 residues. Trimming cost V 2 bases and J 5 bases, with 7 bases left between them. The CDR3 sequence is CASSLTTNNSPLHF. Written as DNA, the CDR3 is TGTGCCAGCAGCTTAACGACCAATAATTCACCCCTCCACTTT. Combining the CDR3 with reference TRBV11-1 and TRBJ1-6 gives the whole variable domain EAEVAQSPRYKITEKSQAVAFWCDPISGHATLYWYRQILGQGPELLVQFQDESVVDDSQLPKDRFSAERLKGVDSTLKIQPAELGDSAMYLCASSLTTNNSPLHFGNGTRLTVT.

This clonotype was seen repeatedly, ten times or more. The rearrangement joins TRBV12-3 or TRBV12-4 to TRBJ2-7; D perhaps matches TRBD1 (6 bases). Between the trimmed V and J ends, which lost 5 bases and 7 bases, there was a span of 21 bases. The CDR3 loop spans 15 amino acids. CDR3 sequence: CASSPQGRGVGEQYV. CDR3 nucleotide sequence: TGTGCCAGCAGTCCACAGGGCAGGGGTGTAGGTGAGCAGTACGTC.

This clonotype showed up many times. The chain links TRBV12-3 or TRBV12-4 to TRBJ2-1; D could derive from TRBD1 or TRBD2 (5 bases each). The V end was cut by 7 bases, the J end by 6 bases, with 16 bases between. The CDR3 has 14 residues. Here the CDR3 DNA reads TGTGCCAGCACCTCCTCGGGGCACGGCAATGAGCAGTTCTTC. Amino acids: CASTSSGHGNEQFF.

As to this clonotype: A much larger clone differs by one base, so this may be a read error. This rearrangement joins TRBV5-1 to TRBJ1-1, with D possibly TRBD1 on 5 matching bases. The CDR3 spans 15 residues. V lost 4 bases and J 8 bases, leaving 21 bases between the germline ends. Germline CDR1 and CDR2: SGHRS and YFSETQ. CDR3 amino acids: CASSLEGTQNLEAFF. The CDR3 DNA is TGCGCCAGCAGCCTGGAGGGGACTCAAAATTTAGAAGCTTTCTTT.

This clonotype came up many times. The gene calls are TRBV20-1 and TRBJ2-7, with D possibly being TRBD1 or TRBD2 (5 bases each). Germline lookup yields CDR1 DFQATT and CDR2 SNEGSKA (reference sequence). The CDR3 length is 14 residues. This CDR3 is CAHSWGPGSYEQYF. The CDR3 DNA is TGCGCTCATAGCTGGGGCCCGGGGTCCTACGAGCAGTACTTC.

This clonotype was detected many times. V gene TRBV5-6 combines with J gene TRBJ2-6, with 8 bases matching TRBD1. In germline, CDR1 is SGHDT, CDR2 YYEEEE. V trimming: 3 bases; J trimming: 3 bases; junction bases outside the gene matches: 5. CDR3 length: 16 amino acids. The CDR3 is CASSSEDRDGANVLTF. The DNA for the CDR3 is TGTGCCAGCAGCTCAGAGGACAGGGATGGGGCCAACGTCCTGACTTTC. Full variable domain (outside the CDR3, taken from reference TRBV5-6 and TRBJ2-6): DAGVTQSPTHLIKTRGQQVTLRCSPKSGHDTVSWYQQALGQGPQFIFQYYEEEERQRGNFPDRFSGHQFPNYSSELNVNALLLGDSALYLCASSSEDRDGANVLTFGAGSRLTVL.

At least ten counts were recorded for this clonotype. The chain links TRBV7-2 to TRBJ2-4; no reliable D call. Germline CDR1 reads SGHTA; CDR2 reads FQGNSA. There are 13 residues in the CDR3. V was trimmed by 0 bases and J by 5 bases, leaving 5 bases between them. Here the CDR3 reads CASSLARENIQYF. CDR3 coding DNA: TGTGCCAGCAGCTTAGCTAGAGAAAACATTCAGTACTTC.

This clonotype was counted ten times or more. V gene TRBV3-1 combines with J gene TRBJ2-3, with 13 bases aligning to TRBD2. Looked up from germline, CDR1 is LGHDT and CDR2 is YNNKEL (reference sequence). This CDR3 has 19 residues. The V and J ends lost 2 bases and 2 bases, in that order; junction bases with no gene match: 10. The CDR3 protein is CASSQFGSGLAGTTDTQYF. CDR3 coding DNA: TGTGCCAGCAGCCAATTCGGATCGGGACTAGCGGGGACCACAGATACGCAGTATTTT.

The chain employs TRBV18 and TRBJ2-1; 7 bases match TRBD2. CDR3 size: 17 residues. Germline V gives CDR1 KGHSH, CDR2 LQKENI. The J segment lost 3 bases and the V segment lost 5 bases, leaving 13 bases of the junction unmatched. CDR3 DNA: TGTGCCAGCTCAATAAACTCCGGACTAGTTGGCTACAATGAGCAGTTCTTC. Its translation is CASSINSGLVGYNEQFF.